The clone carrying this TCR beta chain came up once. The antigen remains undetermined. 13 Jbeta primers and 60 Vbeta primers were used for the PCR. Per the study methods: A later analysis tallied 75 million to 80 million unique TCR beta chains, around 9.9 million of them shared. Some clones are missing from TCRdb's copy, which holds only in-frame ones; the method was immunoSEQ multiplex PCR. V and J calls and clone size are given by that table; D and trimming were obtained from the DNA. Among 85,000 to 120,000 clones listed, approximately 71% were seen once. CDR3 length: 13 amino acids. Germline V gene data show CDR1 as MNHNY and CDR2 as SVGAGI (reference sequence). The V and J ends lost 4 bases and 10 bases respectively, with 16 bases between them. These data originate in a study of cytomegalovirus exposure and HLA in healthy donors. About the research overall: HLA-typed donors were the source of about 85 million unique TCRs, which an early data release held.

General study points: Most CMV-associated TCR beta chains were later found to appear HLA-restricted. Within an earlier analysis, most TCR beta V segments proved productive either about 90% or about 30% of the time.

The sequenced material came from PBMCs. The chain recombines TRBV6-6 with TRBJ2-5; a weak D match, TRBD2 (5 bases). This clonotype originated in a man in his forties in good health and CMV-seronegative. Here the CDR3 DNA reads TGTGCCAGCAGTTCCCGGACCAGAGAGGGCCAGTACTTC. Its protein is CASSSRTREGQYF.